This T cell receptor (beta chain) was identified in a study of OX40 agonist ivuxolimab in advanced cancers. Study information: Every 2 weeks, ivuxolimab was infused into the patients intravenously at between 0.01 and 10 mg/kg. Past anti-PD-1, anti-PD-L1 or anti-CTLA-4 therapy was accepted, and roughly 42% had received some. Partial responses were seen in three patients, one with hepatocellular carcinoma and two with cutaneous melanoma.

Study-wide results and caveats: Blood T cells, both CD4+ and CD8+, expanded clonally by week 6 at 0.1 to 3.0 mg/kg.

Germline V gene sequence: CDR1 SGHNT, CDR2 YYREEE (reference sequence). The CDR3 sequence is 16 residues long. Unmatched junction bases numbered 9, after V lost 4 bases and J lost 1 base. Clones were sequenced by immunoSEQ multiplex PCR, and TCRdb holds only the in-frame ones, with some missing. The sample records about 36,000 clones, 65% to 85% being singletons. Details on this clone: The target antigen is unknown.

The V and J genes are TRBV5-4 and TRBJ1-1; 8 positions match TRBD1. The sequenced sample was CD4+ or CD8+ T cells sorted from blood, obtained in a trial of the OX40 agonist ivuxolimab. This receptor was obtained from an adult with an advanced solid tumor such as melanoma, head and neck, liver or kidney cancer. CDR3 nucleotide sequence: TGTGCCAGCAGCCCCCGGACAGGGAGGGAGAACACTGAAGCTTTCTTT. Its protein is CASSPRTGRENTEAFF.